This T cell receptor (beta chain) derives from a study of OX40 agonist ivuxolimab in advanced cancers. TCRdb's copy holds only in-frame clones and misses some; the assay was immunoSEQ multiplex PCR. Here the sample spans around 80,000 clones, over 85% being singletons. The CDR3 has 15 amino acids. The V gene end was trimmed by 4 bases and the J gene end by 2 bases; junction bases not matched to a gene: 9. The germline CDR1 and CDR2 sequences are SGHRS and YFSETQ. The sample was CD4+ or CD8+ T cells sorted from blood, taken in a trial of the OX40 agonist ivuxolimab. This clonotype was sampled from an adult with an advanced solid tumor such as melanoma, head and neck, liver or kidney cancer. This chain joins TRBV5-1 and TRBJ2-7; 7 bases map to TRBD1. CDR3 sequence: CASSPRQGLAYEQYF. The CDR3 nucleotides are TGCGCCAGCAGCCCGAGACAGGGCTTAGCCTACGAGCAGTACTTC.